This T cell receptor (beta chain) was found in a study of metastatic and nonmetastatic thyroid tumors. Study results and caveats: Reportedly, malignant thyroid tumors had significantly higher TCR beta diversity than benign nodules, in blood and tumor.

V lost 0 bases to trimming and J lost 5 bases, with 8 bases between them. CDR3 length equals 13 residues. Per germline, CDR1 SGDLS and CDR2 YYNGEE. This clone was observed many times. No antigen is known for it. MiXCR re-clonotyped the PCR reads for TCRdb. The repertoire includes approximately 65,000 clones, about 4% of them detected once, and more than 20% sits in the top ten. The entire patient cohort was treatment-naive prior to thyroid surgery. The receptor was isolated from a female donor with papillary thyroid cancer or a benign thyroid nodule (not recorded which). Some clones in this sample may be carry-over from other donors' samples. The sequenced sample consisted of blood. The V and J genes are TRBV9 and TRBJ1-2, with unresolved D. DNA for the CDR3: TGTGCCAGCAGCGTAGGGCAGTTATATGGCTACACCTTC. Encoded protein: CASSVGQLYGYTF.